The clone carrying this T cell receptor beta chain was seen repeatedly, ten times or more. The antigen remains unidentified. The entry originates in a study of response to subunit inactivated influenza vaccine. Whole-study results and caveats: There was a suggestion from the authors that each seasonal influenza vaccination recruits few new T cells.

TCRdb re-derived calls from the RT-PCR reads in MiXCR, one entry per CDR3 protein. The sample lists approximately 480,000 distinct CDR3 sequences; over 9.5% were seen once. The CDR3 is 11 amino acids. V lost 0 bases and J lost 6, with 3 bases in between. Germline CDR1 is SGHAT and CDR2 is FQNNGV. This clonotype originated in a man aged 45-60 years who received an inactivated influenza vaccine. The sample here was PBMCs from blood, taken more than 35 days after vaccination. V is TRBV11-2 and J is TRBJ2-7; D ambiguous. CDR3 in amino acids: CASSLEVEQYF. CDR3 bases: TGTGCCAGCAGCTTAGAGGTCGAGCAGTACTTC.